The entry below gives a single TCR beta chain sequence along with its context. Its matching antigen is unknown. This sample was taken from a study of CD4 T cells in relation to SARS-CoV-2 and coronaviruses. Study at large: Crossreactive spike epitopes shared across donors were mapped to their HLA restriction. Study-wide points: Crossreactive clones expanded significantly less to SARS-CoV-2 than monoreactive clones. Samples before the pandemic and after infection were not matched within any donor.

Uncultured naive and memory CD4+ T cells supplied DNA for deep TCR-beta sequencing. TCRdb keeps only in-frame clones here, not all; method: immunoSEQ multiplex PCR. The top ten hold about a tenth of the sample, which has 30,000 to 45,000 clones, approximately 88% seen once. In germline, CDR1 is MNHNY, CDR2 SVGAGI (reference sequence). Germline trimming cut 9 bases from V and 3 bases from J; bases unmatched to any gene: 7. CDR3 length: 13 residues. The sequencing sample was made of memory CD4+ T cells from PBMCs. The gene calls are TRBV6-6 and TRBJ2-7; 8 nucleotides agree with TRBD1. The source is an adult with COVID-19. CDR3 protein: CASRTGNLYEQYF. CDR3 sequence (DNA): TGTGCCAGTAGGACAGGGAATCTCTACGAGCAGTACTTC.